These T cell receptor beta chains were read from a single sample in a study of blood T cell repertoires in COVID-19. This table comes from immunoSEQ multiplex PCR, and its TCRdb copy is limited to in-frame clones, with some not included. The sample shows under 150,000 clones, around 77% of them seen only once. Specimen: peripheral blood. These TCRs come from a man aged 50-60 years with active or convalescent COVID-19. Each CDR3 is given with its conserved first and last residue. D genes are given only for firm matches. Expanded clones are given a class, and other clones once, few, many or no size at all.

>TRBV6-5|TRBD2|TRBJ2-1|-
CASSPTSGSLGEQFF
TGTGCCAGCAGCCCGACTAGCGGGAGCCTTGGTGAGCAGTTCTTC
>TRBV14|TRBD1|TRBJ2-3|-
CASSLWDRGTDTQYF
TGTGCCAGCAGCCTATGGGACAGGGGTACAGATACGCAGTATTTT
>TRBV3-1/TRBV3-2|TRBD2|TRBJ2-1|-
CASSQLAGVWNEQFF
TGTGCCAGCAGCCAACTAGCGGGAGTTTGGAATGAGCAGTTCTTC
>TRBV30|-|TRBJ2-1|many
CAWSYPRAYNNEQFF
TGTGCCTGGAGTTACCCTAGAGCATATAACAATGAGCAGTTCTTC
>TRBV27|TRBD2|TRBJ2-3|many
CASSLEELAGSTDTQYF
TGTGCCAGCAGTTTAGAGGAACTAGCGGGTAGCACAGATACGCAGTATTTT
>TRBV5-1|TRBD2|TRBJ2-3|-
CASSLFAGDADTQYF
TGCGCCAGCAGCTTGTTCGCGGGAGACGCAGATACGCAGTATTTT
>TRBV7-6|TRBD2|TRBJ2-2|-
CASSPTSGRSGELFF
TGTGCCAGCAGCCCGACTAGCGGGAGGTCCGGGGAGCTGTTTTTT
>TRBV19|-|TRBJ2-4|-
CASSFPPDSFKNIQYF
TGTGCCAGTAGTTTTCCCCCCGACAGCTTTAAAAACATTCAGTACTTC
>TRBV10-1|TRBD1|TRBJ1-6|-
CASRDRGLYNSPLHF
TGCGCCAGCAGGGACAGGGGGCTGTATAATTCACCCCTCCACTTT
>TRBV10-1|-|TRBJ2-7|once
CASRHDRDSRSYEQYF
TGCGCCAGCAGGCACGACCGGGACTCCCGCTCCTACGAGCAGTACTTC
>TRBV5-4|-|TRBJ2-7|-
CASSSIGVTYEQYF
TGTGCCAGCAGCTCGATCGGAGTTACCTACGAGCAGTACTTC
>TRBV6-5|-|TRBJ2-1|few
CASSYASYNEQFF
TGTGCCAGCAGTTACGCGAGCTACAATGAGCAGTTCTTC
>TRBV19|-|TRBJ1-1|-
CASSGRVPTEAFF
TGTGCCAGTAGTGGGAGGGTGCCCACTGAAGCTTTCTTT
>TRBV6-2/TRBV6-3|-|TRBJ1-2|-
CASSGQNNYGYTF
TGTGCCAGCAGCGGACAGAACAACTATGGCTACACCTTC
>TRBV4-2|TRBD2|TRBJ2-7|-
CASSWQSYSGTAYEQYF
TGTGCCAGCAGCTGGCAGTCGTATAGCGGGACCGCCTACGAGCAGTACTTC
>TRBV6-6|TRBD1|TRBJ2-5|once
CASSYSRTGQETQYF
TGTGCCAGCAGTTACTCGCGGACAGGGCAAGAGACCCAGTACTTC
>TRBV30|TRBD1|TRBJ2-7|-
CAWRRGQETYEQYF
TGTGCCTGGAGAAGAGGACAGGAGACCTACGAGCAGTACTTC
>TRBV12-3/TRBV12-4|-|TRBJ2-2|-
CASSSPAGELFF
TGTGCCAGCAGCTCCCCGGCCGGGGAGCTGTTTTTT